This T cell receptor (beta chain) derives from a study of cytomegalovirus exposure and HLA in healthy donors. Study in general: Earlier findings included about 120 million unique TCR beta sequences obtained from some 180 million T cells. In terms of ancestry, the Caucasian-associated cluster contained about 80% of the roughly 400 genotyped donors.

Germline V lookup: CDR1 MNHEY, CDR2 SVGAGI. V lost 8 bases and J 0 bases, leaving 17 bases between the germline ends. The CDR3 has 15 residues. General study results and limits: The authors later found most CMV-associated TCR beta chains appeared HLA-restricted.

This clone came up a few times. Its matching antigen is unknown. PCR employed 60 Vbeta and 13 Jbeta primers. In the source study's methods: The count from a later analysis was 60 million to 85 million unique TCR beta chains, 9 million to 12 million of them shared. Method: immunoSEQ multiplex PCR; TCRdb's copy keeps in-frame clones and lacks some. The V and J calls and the clone size are those of that table, but D and trimming were determined from the DNA. The table shows some 67,000 clones, with approximately 78% occurring only once. This clonotype was obtained from a woman aged 25 to 39 in good health and CMV-seronegative. The chain carries TRBV6-5 and TRBJ2-7; D possibly corresponds to TRBD1 (6 bases). The sample taken for sequencing was PBMCs. CDR3 nucleotide sequence: TGTGCCAGCGGAACCGACAGGTCCCCCTCCTACGAGCAGTACTTC. Encoded protein: CASGTDRSPSYEQYF.